These T cell receptor beta chains were read from a single sample in a study of human T cells and chemical hapten exposure. A single record per CDR3 protein comes from TCRdb applying MiXCR to the RACE reads. The sample records 40,000 or so distinct CDR3 sequences, 3.5% to 4% being singletons. This specimen consisted of whole blood, obtained in connection with sensitization to the hapten diphenylcyclopropenone (DPC). The receptor set was obtained from a man in his fifties or sixties with alopecia areata. Some clones in this sample may be carry-over from other donors' samples. Each CDR3 is given with its conserved first and last residue. The D gene is left open where the match is weak.

V	J	D	length	CDR3
TRBV7-8	TRBJ2-3	-	12	CASSLERITQYF
TRBV5-5	TRBJ1-1	TRBD1	17	CASSLVGGTGLNTEAFF
TRBV20-1	TRBJ1-3	-	15	CSARDLAGDGNTIYF
TRBV5-1	TRBJ1-3	-	14	CASSRTDSGNTIYF
TRBV2	TRBJ1-2	TRBD1	15	CASSDPYGTGGRCTF
TRBV5-1	TRBJ1-5	TRBD1	15	CASSETGDSNQPQHF
TRBV5-1	TRBJ2-1	TRBD1	14	CASNPGQGIGEQFF
TRBV4-1	TRBJ2-2	-	15	CASSPDTRNTGELFF
TRBV25-1	TRBJ1-1	-	15	CASSDGAGMNTEAFF
TRBV28	TRBJ2-1	TRBD1	16	CASQDNRTGYYNEQFF
TRBV20-1	TRBJ2-7	TRBD2	16	CSARETSGRVSYEQYF
TRBV6-2/TRBV6-3	TRBJ2-1	-	14	CASSYPGVTHEQFF
TRBV27	TRBJ1-5	-	13	CASSLQGDQPQHF
TRBV5-1	TRBJ1-1	-	13	CASWRKGDTEAFF
TRBV29-1	TRBJ2-1	-	13	CSVDSPNYNEQFF
TRBV28	TRBJ2-4	TRBD2	17	CASSAGLAGRAKNIQYF
TRBV28	TRBJ2-3	TRBD1	16	CASSLFETGSTDTQYF
TRBV7-8	TRBJ1-2	TRBD1	15	CASSHQETGIYGYTF
TRBV11-2	TRBJ2-4	TRBD2	17	CASSLPRLAGKVGIQYF
TRBV7-9	TRBJ2-5	-	15	CASSSRWPVGETQYF
TRBV11-3	TRBJ1-6	-	13	CASSLDIYSPLHF
TRBV3-1	TRBJ1-2	-	14	CASSLSRGGKGYTF
TRBV27	TRBJ2-2	-	14	CASSAGTEAGELFF
TRBV6-6	TRBJ1-5	TRBD1	15	CASSEDRGRYQPQHF
TRBV4-1	TRBJ1-5	-	15	CASSQDLGTNQPQHF
TRBV5-1	TRBJ1-4	-	15	CASSLAGGSNEKLFF
TRBV5-5	TRBJ1-2	TRBD1	15	CASSLGTGEFYGYTF